Below are 21 T cell receptor beta chains sequenced from a single sample in a study of shared clonotypes between healthy human individuals. Clones were sequenced by immunoSEQ multiplex PCR, and TCRdb holds only the in-frame ones, with some missing. The sample has roughly 1,000,000 clones; 75% to 80% are singletons. The sample taken for sequencing was memory CD4+ T cells from PBMCs. The subset is: CD45RA-negative fraction. The receptors originated from a man younger than 35 in good health. Some clones in this sample may be carry-over from other donors' samples.

The chain links TRBV30 to TRBJ2-5; 10 bases match TRBD1. J was trimmed by 4 bases and V by 2 bases; bases with no gene match: 10. This CDR3 contains 16 residues. Germline lookup yields CDR1 GTSNPN and CDR2 SVGIG (reference sequence). The CDR3 DNA is TGTGCCTGGAGTCGCGGGACAGGGGCTCGAGGAGAGACCCAGTACTTC. Amino acid sequence: CAWSRGTGARGETQYF.

The chain is built from TRBV29-1 and TRBJ1-5; D uncertain. This CDR3 region has 13 residues. With 1 base removed from V and 5 bases from J, the gap between germline ends came to 9 bases. Looked up from germline, CDR1 is SQVTM and CDR2 is ANQGSEA. In DNA, the CDR3 is TGCAGCGTTGAAGTAGTTCGGGATCAGCCCCAGCATTTT. Amino acid sequence: CSVEVVRDQPQHF.

The rearrangement uses TRBV18 and TRBJ2-1; 10 positions agree with TRBD1. This CDR3 comprises 15 residues. Germline lookup yields CDR1 KGHSH and CDR2 LQKENI. V lost 3 bases to trimming and J lost 8 bases; unmatched junction nucleotides: 7. DNA of the CDR3: TGTGCCAGCTCACCCGGGACAGGGGAAGGCGATGAGCAGTTCTTC. Amino acids: CASSPGTGEGDEQFF. Drawing the rest from reference TRBV18 and TRBJ2-1, the complete variable domain is NAGVMQNPRHLVRRRGQEARLRCSPMKGHSHVYWYRQLPEEGLKFMVYLQKENIIDESGMPKERFSAEFPKEGPSILRIQQVVRGDSAAYFCASSPGTGEGDEQFFGPGTRLTVL.

This chain connects TRBV30 to TRBJ2-2; the D gene is possibly TRBD1 (6 bases). Trimming removed 2 bases at V and 6 bases at J, with 13 bases between. Per the germline V gene, CDR1 is GTSNPN and CDR2 is SVGIG (reference sequence). This CDR3 contains 14 residues. The CDR3 sequence: CAWSRGRGSGELFF. The CDR3 coding sequence is TGTGCCTGGAGTCGGGGCAGGGGCTCCGGGGAGCTGTTTTTT.

The J gene is TRBJ1-2, the V gene TRBV5-1; TRBD1 might be the D (6 bases). Trimming left V 0 bases short and J 8 bases short, with 20 bases between. CDR1 is SGHRS and CDR2 is YFSETQ in the germline V gene. The CDR3 runs to 16 residues. CDR3 DNA sequence: TGCGCCAGCAGCTTGGCCGGGACACCGGGCTCGCGGGGCTACACCTTC. Translating it yields CASSLAGTPGSRGYTF.

This rearrangement joins TRBV11-2 to TRBJ2-1, with D unresolved. Looked up from germline, CDR1 is SGHAT and CDR2 is FQNNGV. This CDR3 has 15 amino acids. Between the trimmed V and J ends, which lost 5 bases and 0 bases, there was a span of 11 bases. CDR3 sequence reads: CASSRLDSSYNEQFF. DNA for the CDR3: TGTGCCAGCAGCCGTCTGGATAGCTCCTACAATGAGCAGTTCTTC.

As for this clone: One base separates it from a far larger clone, so it is likely a read error. The same CDR3 also results from other DNA sequences found in this sample. The chain recombines TRBV11-3 with TRBJ2-3; the D is unclear. CDR3 length equals 12 residues. V gave up 0 bases and J gave up 2 bases, with 0 bases separating them. Germline V CDR1 and CDR2: SGHNT, YENEEA. Here the CDR3 DNA reads TGTGCCAGCAGCTTAGACACAGATACGCAGTATTTT. It encodes CASSLDTDTQYF. Complete variable domain (other parts from reference TRBV11-3 and TRBJ2-3): EAGVVQSPRYKIIEKKQPVAFWCNPISGHNTLYWYLQNLGQGPELLIRYENEEAVDDSQLPKDRFSAERLKGVDSTLKIQPAELGDSAVYLCASSLDTDTQYFGPGTRLTVL.

The chain has TRBV11-2 and TRBJ2-1; D is ambiguous. Germline CDR1 and CDR2: SGHAT and FQNNGV. The CDR3 is made up of 13 amino acids. Trimming left V 2 bases short and J 7 bases short, with 9 bases between. This CDR3 reads CASSLYTRNEQFF. CDR3 sequence (DNA): TGTGCCAGCAGCTTATACACTCGGAATGAGCAGTTCTTC.

There are a few counts of this clone. The CDR3 sequence: CASKSGRATYEQYF. CDR3 nucleotide sequence: TGCGCCAGCAAAAGCGGGAGGGCCACCTACGAGCAGTACTTC. The V call is TRBV10-2, the J call TRBJ2-7; TRBD2 matches at 10 bases. The CDR3 runs to 14 residues. V gave up 7 bases and J gave up 2 bases; unmatched junction bases: 5. Germline assignment: CDR1 WSHSY and CDR2 SAAADI.

The rearrangement links TRBV28 to TRBJ1-4, with D possibly TRBD1 on 6 matching bases. V lost 6 bases and J 2 bases, leaving 10 bases between the germline ends. The CDR3 has 14 amino acids. In germline, CDR1 is MDHEN, CDR2 SYDVKM. The CDR3 bases are TGTGCCAGCAGATGGACAGCCACTAATGAAAAACTGTTTTTT. This translates into CASRWTATNEKLFF.

The gene calls are TRBV4-3 and TRBJ2-3, with a tentative D call TRBD1 (6 bases). Germline CDR1 reads LGHNA; CDR2 reads YSLEER. The CDR3 contains 15 residues. V dropped 1 base and J dropped 4 bases, with 12 bases sitting between them. The CDR3 region has the DNA TGCGCCAGCAGCCAAGGAGGGGGATGGGCAGATACGCAGTATTTT. The encoded protein is CASSQGGGWADTQYF.

This chain joins TRBV7-3 and TRBJ2-5; 12 nucleotides align to TRBD2. With 5 bases clipped from V and 8 bases from J, the junction kept 9 bases outside the gene matches. CDR3 size: 15 residues. The germline CDR1 and CDR2 sequences are SGHTA and FQGTGA. The CDR3 reads CASSVRTSGDQTQYF. The CDR3 DNA follows: TGTGCCAGCAGCGTACGGACTAGCGGGGACCAAACCCAGTACTTC.

The V call is TRBV10-3, the J call TRBJ2-5; perhaps TRBD1 as D (6 bases). V lost 3 bases, J lost 0 bases, and 8 bases lay in between. The CDR3 is 14 residues long. Germline values: CDR1 ENHRY, CDR2 SYGVKD. The CDR3 nucleotides read TGTGCCATCAGTGATCAGGGGCACCAAGAGACCCAGTACTTC. This translates into CAISDQGHQETQYF.

Concerning this clone: This may arise from a read error, as a much more abundant clone is one base away. The chain links TRBV5-1 to TRBJ2-3, with 7 nucleotides matching TRBD2. There are 14 residues in the CDR3. From germline, CDR1 is SGHRS and CDR2 YFSETQ. The V gene end was trimmed by 3 bases and the J gene end by 1 base; junction bases not matched to a gene: 2. In DNA form, the CDR3 reads TGCGCCAGCAGCTCGACTAGCCGCACAGATACGCAGTATTTT. Its protein product is CASSSTSRTDTQYF.

V usage is TRBV6-1 and J usage is TRBJ2-6; no clear D. With 3 bases removed from V and 0 bases from J, the gap between germline ends came to 15 bases. Germline CDR1 MNHNS, CDR2 SASEGT. The length of the CDR3 is 18 residues. The CDR3 loop is CASSEVSRIFSGANVLTF. For the CDR3, the DNA is TGTGCCAGCAGTGAGGTCAGTCGGATTTTCTCTGGGGCCAACGTCCTGACTTTC.

The rearrangement uses TRBV5-1 and TRBJ1-4, with a weak D call TRBD1 (6 bases). V lost 3 bases to trimming and J lost 8 bases, with 14 bases between them. This CDR3 spans 14 amino acids. Germline loops: CDR1 SGHRS, CDR2 YFSETQ. The CDR3 is CASSSDGGGEKLFF. CDR3 sequence (DNA): TGCGCCAGCAGCTCCGACGGGGGCGGGGAAAAACTGTTTTTT.

The chain combines TRBV7-5 with TRBJ2-2. TRBV7-5 represents a pseudogene. This CDR3 has 13 amino acids. CDR3 in DNA: TGTGCCAGCAGCAACCCTTCAACCGGGGAGCTGTTTTTT. Encoded protein: CASSNPSTGELFF.

This clone was counted once. This sequence is one base from a far larger clone and is likely a read error. J is TRBJ1-2 and V is TRBV5-4; 9 bases are a match to TRBD1. CDR1 SGHNT and CDR2 YYREEE come from the germline V gene (reference sequence). The CDR3 contains 14 residues. The chain's CDR3 is CASSLDRGIYDYTF. The CDR3 DNA reads as TGTGCCAGCAGCCTGGACAGGGGTATCTATGACTACACCTTC.

The rearrangement joins TRBV28 to TRBJ1-4, with 10 bases aligning to TRBD1. The CDR3 contains 16 residues. The V gene end was trimmed by 4 bases and the J gene end by 7 bases; junction bases not matched to a gene: 9. Germline assignment: CDR1 MDHEN and CDR2 SYDVKM. Here the CDR3 reads CASSSRRQGAGEKLFF. The CDR3 DNA sequence: TGTGCCAGCAGTTCCCGTAGACAGGGGGCAGGTGAAAAACTGTTTTTT. The full variable domain, completed using reference TRBV28 and TRBJ1-4, is DVKVTQSSRYLVKRTGEKVFLECVQDMDHENMFWYRQDPGLGLRLIYFSYDVKMKEKGDIPEGYSVSREKKERFSLILESASTNQTSMYLCASSSRRQGAGEKLFFGSGTQLSVL.

The V gene is TRBV11-3, the J gene TRBJ2-1; possible D gene TRBD2, 5 bases. This CDR3 is 13 amino acids long. The V end was cut by 7 bases, the J end by 9 bases, with 16 bases between. Germline lookup yields CDR1 SGHNT and CDR2 YENEEA. CDR3 nucleotide sequence: TGTGCCAGCACCGGGAACGGGTCTAGTGAGCAGTTCTTC. Protein: CASTGNGSSEQFF.

This clone was seen only once. It is likely a read error: a sequence one base away is far more abundant. The chain is built from TRBV5-4 and TRBJ1-2; 8 positions match TRBD1. This CDR3 has 13 amino acids. The trim removed 2 bases at V and 7 bases at J, leaving 4 bases unmatched. CDR1 is SGHNT and CDR2 is YYREEE in the germline V gene (reference sequence). This CDR3 is CASSLDRGAGYTF. CDR3 bases: TGTGCCAGCAGCTTAGACAGGGGAGCTGGCTACACCTTC.